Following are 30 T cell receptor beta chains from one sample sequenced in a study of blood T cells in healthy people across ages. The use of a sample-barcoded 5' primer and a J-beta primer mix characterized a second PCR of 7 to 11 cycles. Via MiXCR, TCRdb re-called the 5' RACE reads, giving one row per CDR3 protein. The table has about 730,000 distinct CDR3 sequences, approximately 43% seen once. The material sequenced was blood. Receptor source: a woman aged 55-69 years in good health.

In DNA form, the CDR3 reads TGTGCCAGCAGAAACCTGGGAGCCCAAGAGACCCAGTACTTC. It encodes CASRNLGAQETQYF. The chain joins TRBV7-2 to TRBJ2-5; D may be TRBD2 (5 bases). Trimming cost V 6 bases and J 1 base, with 12 bases left between them. Germline lookup yields CDR1 SGHTA and CDR2 FQGNSA. The CDR3 covers 14 residues.

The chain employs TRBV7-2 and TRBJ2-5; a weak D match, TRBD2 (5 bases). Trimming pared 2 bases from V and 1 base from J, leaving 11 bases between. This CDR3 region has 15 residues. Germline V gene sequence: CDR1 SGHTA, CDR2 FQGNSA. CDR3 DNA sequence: TGTGCCAGCAGCTTAAGAGGGAGTCGCCAAGAGACCCAGTACTTC. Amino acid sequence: CASSLRGSRQETQYF.

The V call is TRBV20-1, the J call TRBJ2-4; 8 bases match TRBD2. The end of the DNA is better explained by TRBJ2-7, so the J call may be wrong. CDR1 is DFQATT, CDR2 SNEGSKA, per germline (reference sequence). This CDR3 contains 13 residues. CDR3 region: CSAEPGLEYEQYF. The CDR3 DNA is TGCAGTGCGGAACCGGGACTAGAATACGAGCAGTACTTC.

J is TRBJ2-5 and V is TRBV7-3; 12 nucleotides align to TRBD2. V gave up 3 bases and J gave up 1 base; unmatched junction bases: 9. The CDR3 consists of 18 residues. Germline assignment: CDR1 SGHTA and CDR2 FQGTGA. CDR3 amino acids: CASSLRLAGGPLQETQYF. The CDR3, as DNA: TGTGCCAGCAGCTTGCGGCTAGCGGGAGGGCCTCTCCAAGAGACCCAGTACTTC.

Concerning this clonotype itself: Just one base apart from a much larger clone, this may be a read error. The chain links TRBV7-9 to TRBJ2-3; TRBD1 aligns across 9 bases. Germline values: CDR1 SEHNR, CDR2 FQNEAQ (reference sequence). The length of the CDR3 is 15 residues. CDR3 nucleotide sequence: TGTGCCAACAGCGCGGACAGGGGTTGGACAGATACGCAGTATTTT. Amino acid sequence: CANSADRGWTDTQYF. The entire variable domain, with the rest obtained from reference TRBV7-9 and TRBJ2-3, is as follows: DTGVSQNPRHKITKRGQNVTFRCDPISEHNRLYWYRQTLGQGPEFLTYFQNEAQLEKSRLLSDRFSAERPKGSFSTLEIQRTEQGDSAMYLCANSADRGWTDTQYFGPGTRLTVL.

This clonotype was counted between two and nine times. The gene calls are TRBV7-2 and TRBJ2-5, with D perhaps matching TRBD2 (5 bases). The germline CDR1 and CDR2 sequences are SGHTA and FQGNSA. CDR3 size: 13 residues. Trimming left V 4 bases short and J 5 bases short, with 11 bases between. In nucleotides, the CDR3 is TGTGCCAGCAGCTGGGGAGCTACGGAGACCCAGTACTTC. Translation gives CASSWGATETQYF.

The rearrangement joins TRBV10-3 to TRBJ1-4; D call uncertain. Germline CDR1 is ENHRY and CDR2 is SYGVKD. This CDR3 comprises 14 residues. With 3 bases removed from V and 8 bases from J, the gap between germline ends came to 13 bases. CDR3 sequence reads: CAISDSGQSEKLFF. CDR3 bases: TGTGCCATCAGTGACTCGGGCCAGAGCGAAAAACTGTTTTTT.

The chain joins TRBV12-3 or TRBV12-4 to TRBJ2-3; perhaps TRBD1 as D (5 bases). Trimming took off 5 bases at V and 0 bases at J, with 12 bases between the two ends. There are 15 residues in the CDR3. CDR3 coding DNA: TGTGCCAGCAGTCCAGACAGCACTAGCACAGATACGCAGTATTTT. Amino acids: CASSPDSTSTDTQYF.

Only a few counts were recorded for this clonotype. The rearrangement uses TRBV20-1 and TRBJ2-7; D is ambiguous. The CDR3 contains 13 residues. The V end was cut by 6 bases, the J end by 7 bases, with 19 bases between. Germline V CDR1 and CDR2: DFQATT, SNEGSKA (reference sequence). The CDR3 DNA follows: TGCAGTGCCAGAACCAACCGCTACAATGAGCAGTACTTC. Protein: CSARTNRYNEQYF.

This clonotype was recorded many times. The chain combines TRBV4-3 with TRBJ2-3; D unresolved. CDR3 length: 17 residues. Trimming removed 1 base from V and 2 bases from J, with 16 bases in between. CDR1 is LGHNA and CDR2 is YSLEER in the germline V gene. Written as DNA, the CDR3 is TGCGCCAGCAGCCAAGCTCCCGGGTACAGCCACACAGATACGCAGTATTTT. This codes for CASSQAPGYSHTDTQYF.

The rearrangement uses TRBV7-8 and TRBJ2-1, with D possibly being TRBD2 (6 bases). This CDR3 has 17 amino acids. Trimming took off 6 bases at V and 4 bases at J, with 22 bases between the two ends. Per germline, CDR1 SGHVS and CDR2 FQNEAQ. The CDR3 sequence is CASSSVRWGTVYNEQFF. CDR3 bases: TGTGCCAGCAGTTCAGTCCGGTGGGGGACTGTTTACAATGAGCAGTTCTTC. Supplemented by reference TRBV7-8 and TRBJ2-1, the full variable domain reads GAGVSQSPRYKVAKRGQDVALRCDPISGHVSLFWYQQALGQGPEFLTYFQNEAQLDKSGLPSDRFFAERPEGSVSTLKIQRTQQEDSAVYLCASSSVRWGTVYNEQFFGPGTRLTVL.

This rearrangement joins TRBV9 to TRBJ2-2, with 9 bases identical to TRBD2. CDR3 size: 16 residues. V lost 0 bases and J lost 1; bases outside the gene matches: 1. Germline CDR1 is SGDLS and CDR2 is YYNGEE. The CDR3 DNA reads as TGTGCCAGCAGCGTAGGTAGCGGGGGGAACACCGGGGAGCTGTTTTTT. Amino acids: CASSVGSGGNTGELFF.

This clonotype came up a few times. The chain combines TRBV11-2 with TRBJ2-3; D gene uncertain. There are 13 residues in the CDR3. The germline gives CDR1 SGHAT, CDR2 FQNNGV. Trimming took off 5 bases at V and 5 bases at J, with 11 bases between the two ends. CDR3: CASSHWTEDTQYF. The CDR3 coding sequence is TGTGCCAGCAGCCATTGGACGGAAGATACGCAGTATTTT.

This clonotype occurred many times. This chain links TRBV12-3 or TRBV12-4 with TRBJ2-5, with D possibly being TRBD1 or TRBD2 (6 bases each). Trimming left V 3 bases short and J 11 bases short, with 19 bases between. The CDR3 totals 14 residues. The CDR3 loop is CASSLAAERGEQYF. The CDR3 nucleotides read TGTGCCAGCAGTTTGGCAGCGGAAAGGGGGGAGCAGTACTTC.

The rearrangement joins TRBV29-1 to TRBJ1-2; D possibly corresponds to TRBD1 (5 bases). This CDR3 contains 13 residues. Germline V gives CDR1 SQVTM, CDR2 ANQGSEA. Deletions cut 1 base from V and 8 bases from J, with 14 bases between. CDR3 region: CSVEGSWGKGYTF. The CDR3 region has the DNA TGCAGCGTTGAAGGCTCGTGGGGGAAGGGCTACACCTTC.

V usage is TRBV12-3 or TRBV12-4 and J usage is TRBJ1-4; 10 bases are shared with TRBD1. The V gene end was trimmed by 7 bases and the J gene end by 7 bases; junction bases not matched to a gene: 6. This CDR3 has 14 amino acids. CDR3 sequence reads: CASTQTGGVEKLFF. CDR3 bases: TGTGCCAGCACCCAGACAGGGGGCGTTGAAAAACTGTTTTTT.

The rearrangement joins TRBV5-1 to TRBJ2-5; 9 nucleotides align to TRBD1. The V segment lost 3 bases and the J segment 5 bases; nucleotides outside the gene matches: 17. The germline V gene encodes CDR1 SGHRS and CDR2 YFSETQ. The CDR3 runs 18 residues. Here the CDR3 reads CASSWLPLQQGARETQYF. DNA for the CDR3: TGCGCCAGCAGCTGGCTCCCCTTACAACAGGGGGCGCGGGAGACCCAGTACTTC.

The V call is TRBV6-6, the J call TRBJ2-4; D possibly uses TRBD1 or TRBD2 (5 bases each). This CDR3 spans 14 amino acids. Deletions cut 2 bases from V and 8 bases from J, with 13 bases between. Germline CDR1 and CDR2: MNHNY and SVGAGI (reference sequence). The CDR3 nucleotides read TGTGCCAGCAGTTACGGCCCGGGGCGGGACATTCAGTACTTC. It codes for CASSYGPGRDIQYF.

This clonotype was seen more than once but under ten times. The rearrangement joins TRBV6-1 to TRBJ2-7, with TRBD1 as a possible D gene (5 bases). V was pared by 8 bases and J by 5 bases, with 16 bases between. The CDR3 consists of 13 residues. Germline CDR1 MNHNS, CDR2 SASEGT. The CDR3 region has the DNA TGTGCCAGCGAACCCCGTCGACAGAACGAGCAGTACTTC. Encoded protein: CASEPRRQNEQYF.

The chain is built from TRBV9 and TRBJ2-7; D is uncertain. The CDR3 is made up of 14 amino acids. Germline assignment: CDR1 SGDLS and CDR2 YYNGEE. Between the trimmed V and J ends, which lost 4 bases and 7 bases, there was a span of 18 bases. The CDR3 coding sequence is TGTGCCAGCAGCCCCCCCGGGCATTACAATGAGCAGTACTTC. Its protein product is CASSPPGHYNEQYF.

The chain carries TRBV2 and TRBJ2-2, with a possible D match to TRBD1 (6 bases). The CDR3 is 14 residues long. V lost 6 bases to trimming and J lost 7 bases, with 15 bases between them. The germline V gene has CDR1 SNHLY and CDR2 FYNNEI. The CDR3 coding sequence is TGTGCCAGCAGCCCTCAGGGGCTGGTCGGGGAGCTGTTTTTT. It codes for CASSPQGLVGELFF.

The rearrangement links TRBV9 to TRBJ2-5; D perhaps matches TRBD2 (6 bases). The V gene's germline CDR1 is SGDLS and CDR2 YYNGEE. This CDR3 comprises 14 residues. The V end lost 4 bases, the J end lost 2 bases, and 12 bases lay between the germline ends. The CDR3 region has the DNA TGTGCCAGCAGCATCGGCGGGGTGCAAGAGACCCAGTACTTC. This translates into CASSIGGVQETQYF.

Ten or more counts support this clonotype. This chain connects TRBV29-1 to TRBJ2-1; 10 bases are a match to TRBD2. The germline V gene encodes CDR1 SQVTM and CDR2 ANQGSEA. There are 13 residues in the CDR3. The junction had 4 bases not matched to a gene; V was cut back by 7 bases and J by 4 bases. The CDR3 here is CSGTSGYYNEQFF. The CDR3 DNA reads TGCAGCGGGACTAGCGGATATTACAATGAGCAGTTCTTC.

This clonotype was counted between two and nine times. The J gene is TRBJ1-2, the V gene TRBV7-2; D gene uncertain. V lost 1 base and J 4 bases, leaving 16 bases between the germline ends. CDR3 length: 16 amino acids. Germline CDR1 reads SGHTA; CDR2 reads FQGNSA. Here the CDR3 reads CASSLGGRAPSYGYTF. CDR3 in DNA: TGTGCCAGCAGCTTAGGAGGGAGGGCTCCCTCCTATGGCTACACCTTC.

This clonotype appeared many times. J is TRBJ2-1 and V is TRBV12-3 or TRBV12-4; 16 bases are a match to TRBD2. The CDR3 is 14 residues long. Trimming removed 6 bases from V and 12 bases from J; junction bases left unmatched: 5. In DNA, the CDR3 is TGTGCCAGCAGGGGACTAGCGGGGGGGTCTGGGCAGTTCTTC. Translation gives CASRGLAGGSGQFF.

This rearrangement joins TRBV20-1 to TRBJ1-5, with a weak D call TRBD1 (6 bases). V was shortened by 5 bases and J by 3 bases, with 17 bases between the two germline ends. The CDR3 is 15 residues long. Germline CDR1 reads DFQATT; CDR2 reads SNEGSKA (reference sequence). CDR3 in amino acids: CSAPIYDRINQPQHF. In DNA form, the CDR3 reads TGCAGTGCTCCGATATACGACAGGATCAATCAGCCCCAGCATTTT.

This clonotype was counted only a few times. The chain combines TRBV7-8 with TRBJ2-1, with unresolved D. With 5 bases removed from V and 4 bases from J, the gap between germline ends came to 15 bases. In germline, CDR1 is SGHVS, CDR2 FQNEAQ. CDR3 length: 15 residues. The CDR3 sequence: CASSTKSPVYNEQFF. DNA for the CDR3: TGTGCCAGCAGCACCAAATCCCCGGTTTACAATGAGCAGTTCTTC.

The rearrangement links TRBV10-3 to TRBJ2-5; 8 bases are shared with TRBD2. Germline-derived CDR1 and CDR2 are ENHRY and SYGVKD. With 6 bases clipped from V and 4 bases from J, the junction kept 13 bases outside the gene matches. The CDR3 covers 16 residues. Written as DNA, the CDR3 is TGTGCCATCAGCAACCGCGGCGGGAGCGGGGGAGAGACCCAGTACTTC. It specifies CAISNRGGSGGETQYF.

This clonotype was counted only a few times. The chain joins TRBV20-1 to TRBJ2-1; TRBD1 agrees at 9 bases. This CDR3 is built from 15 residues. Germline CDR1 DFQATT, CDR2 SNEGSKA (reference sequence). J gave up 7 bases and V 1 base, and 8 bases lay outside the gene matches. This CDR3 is CSARGVTGGANEQFF. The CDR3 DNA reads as TGCAGTGCTAGAGGGGTTACAGGGGGCGCGAATGAGCAGTTCTTC.

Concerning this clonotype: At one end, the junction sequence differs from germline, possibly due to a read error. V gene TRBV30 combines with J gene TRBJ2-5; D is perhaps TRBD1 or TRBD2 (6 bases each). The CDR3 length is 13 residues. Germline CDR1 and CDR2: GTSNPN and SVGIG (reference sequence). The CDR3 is CAWSGGPSETQYF. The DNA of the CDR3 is TGTGCTTGGAGTGGGGGGCCCTCAGAGACCCAGTACTTC.